This entry describes one T cell receptor beta chain. What it binds is not known. Germline CDR1 is LNHDA and CDR2 is SQIVND (reference sequence). The CDR3 length is 15 residues. J was trimmed by 2 bases and V by 1 base; bases with no gene match: 3. This record comes from a study of cytomegalovirus exposure and HLA in healthy donors. Both 60 Vbeta primers and 13 Jbeta primers went into the PCR. The repertoire was sequenced with immunoSEQ multiplex PCR; TCRdb's copy has only in-frame clones and lacks some. The data contain 100,000 to 150,000 clones, around two thirds of them singletons. Study conclusions and caveats: Highly shared variants forming one cluster were likely a sequencing artifact.

This rearrangement joins TRBV19 to TRBJ2-7, with 9 bases identical to TRBD1. The origin of this receptor is a human donor in good health. Sequencing used PBMCs. CDR3 nucleotides: TGTGCCAGTAGTATAGGTGGGACAGGGACCTACGAGCAGTACTTC. This codes for CASSIGGTGTYEQYF.